Sequencing of this T cell receptor (beta chain) was carried out in a study of cytomegalovirus exposure and HLA in healthy donors. Findings and caveats of the study: Presence/absence analysis assumed near-uniform sequencing depth across donors.

V dropped 0 bases and J dropped 1; count of bases not matched to a gene: 10. Germline V gene data show CDR1 as LGHNA and CDR2 as YNFKEQ. CDR3 length: 18 residues. PCR used 60 Vbeta primers and 13 Jbeta primers. Repertoires were generated with immunoSEQ multiplex PCR, while TCRdb's copy carries only in-frame clones and drops some. The sample lists over 100,000 clones, around nine tenths occurring once. The table lists this clone with a count of one. Antigen specificity is unknown. This clonotype was sampled from a woman aged 25 to 39 in good health and CMV-seronegative. Sequenced: PBMCs. The chain employs TRBV4-2 and TRBJ1-1, with 8 bases lining up with TRBD1. Here the CDR3 reads CASSQDRQGARWNTEAFF. The CDR3 DNA follows: TGTGCCAGCAGCCAAGATAGGCAGGGGGCACGATGGAACACTGAAGCTTTCTTT.